A single TCR beta chain is shown here with its context. The antigen remains unidentified. CDR3 length: 19 amino acids. In germline, CDR1 is MNHEY, CDR2 SMNVEV (reference sequence). The V end lost 4 bases, the J end lost 1 base, and 25 bases lay between the germline ends. The data belong to a study of T-cell reconstitution after alpha-beta-depleted transplantation in children. Unique molecular identifiers were built into the TCRbeta library. TCRdb re-called the PCR reads through MiXCR, storing one row per CDR3 protein. Among 500,000 to 650,000 distinct CDR3 sequences listed, about an eighth were seen once. Study-level findings and limits: At one year after transplant, newly produced T cells mostly accounted for T-cell counts and diversity. The study traced high day-60 TCRbeta diversity in some patients to surviving recipient T cells and thymic progenitors. Reportedly, roughly two months post-transplant, alpha-beta T cells arose from several hundred expanded graft clones.

V and J are TRBV27 and TRBJ1-1; no clear D gene. Sequences were derived from PBMCs, mostly from graft donor cells, sampled 180 days after TCRalphabeta/CD19-depleted stem cell transplant. This TCR derives from a female patient under 10 years old who had a stem cell transplant for aplastic anemia, so the T cells may come from the graft donor. The CDR3 coding sequence is TGTGCCAGCAGTTCCTCGTTGGCGCTAGTAAGAGACCAGAACACTGAAGCTTTCTTT. It codes for CASSSSLALVRDQNTEAFF.